The 6 T cell receptor beta chains reported below all come from one sample, sequenced in a study of glioma-infiltrating T cells. TCR alpha and beta CDR3 regions were amplified from RNA using iRepertoire nested multiplex PCR. In TCRdb, the multiplex PCR reads were re-called with MiXCR into one record per CDR3 protein. Of approximately 110,000 distinct CDR3 sequences listed, roughly 24% are singletons. Material: glioma tissue, nonneoplastic brain tissue, or PBMCs (not recorded which). Receptors originate from a human donor with low-grade glioma or glioblastoma, undergoing nonglioma brain surgery, or in good health (not recorded which).

The chain employs TRBV29-1 and TRBJ2-3, with a possible D match to TRBD1 (5 bases). Trimming took off 5 bases at V and 0 bases at J, with 9 bases between the two ends. The CDR3 contains 13 residues. Germline lookup yields CDR1 SQVTM and CDR2 ANQGSEA. For the CDR3, the DNA is TGCAGCGTTAGGGGTGGGAGCACAGATACGCAGTATTTT. As protein: CSVRGGSTDTQYF.

Turning to this clonotype: A much larger clone lies a single base off, so this may be a read error. This sequence joins TRBV7-2 and TRBJ2-7; possibly TRBD2 for D (5 bases). Trimming removed 8 bases from V and 3 bases from J, with 11 bases in between. This CDR3 comprises 12 residues. Germline assignment: CDR1 SGHTA and CDR2 FQGNSA. CDR3 coding DNA: TGTGCCAGCCGCTCACTAGGCTACGAGCAGTACTTC. Translation: CASRSLGYEQYF. Full variable domain (outside the CDR3, taken from reference TRBV7-2 and TRBJ2-7): GAGVSQSPSNKVTEKGKDVELRCDPISGHTALYWYRQSLGQGLEFLIYFQGNSAPDKSGLPSDRFSAERTGGSVSTLTIQRTQQEDSAVYLCASRSLGYEQYFGPGTRLTVT.

The CDR3 protein is CASSQVGGLPGPLSAFF. The DNA for the CDR3 is TGTGCCAGTAGTCAGGTGGGGGGCTTACCAGGGCCATTATCAGCTTTCTTT. The V and J genes are TRBV19 and TRBJ1-1, with D perhaps TRBD1 (6 bases). Germline V gene sequence: CDR1 LNHDA, CDR2 SQIVND (reference sequence). The CDR3 has 17 amino acids. The ends were cut back, 5 bases at V and 10 bases at J, with 29 bases in the middle.

This clonotype came up a few times. The V gene is TRBV29-1, the J gene TRBJ2-1; D is perhaps TRBD2 (5 bases). The CDR3 spans 11 residues. Trimming cost V 6 bases and J 14 bases, with 17 bases left between them. CDR1 and CDR2 (germline): SQVTM, ANQGSEA. The CDR3 coding sequence is TGCAGCGTGTCGGACTGGCCCGTCGAGTTCTTC. Encoded protein: CSVSDWPVEFF.

In the case of this clonotype: A much more abundant neighbour one base away suggests this may be a read error. The chain joins TRBV4-1 to TRBJ1-5; D ambiguous. CDR1 is MGHRA, CDR2 YSYEKL, per germline. CDR3 length equals 14 residues. The CDR3 sequence: CASGQASSDQPQHF. For the CDR3, the DNA is TGCGCCAGCGGCCAAGCGTCCAGCGATCAGCCCCAGCATTTT.

This clonotype was counted ten times or more. CDR3 in amino acids: CSARDEVSFMFF. The CDR3 DNA reads TGCAGTGCTAGAGATGAAGTGTCCTTTATGTTCTTC. The V gene is TRBV20-1, the J gene TRBJ2-1; D is ambiguous. Germline-derived CDR1 and CDR2 are DFQATT and SNEGSKA (reference sequence). Trimming removed 0 bases at V and 15 bases at J, with 15 bases between. This CDR3 comprises 12 residues.